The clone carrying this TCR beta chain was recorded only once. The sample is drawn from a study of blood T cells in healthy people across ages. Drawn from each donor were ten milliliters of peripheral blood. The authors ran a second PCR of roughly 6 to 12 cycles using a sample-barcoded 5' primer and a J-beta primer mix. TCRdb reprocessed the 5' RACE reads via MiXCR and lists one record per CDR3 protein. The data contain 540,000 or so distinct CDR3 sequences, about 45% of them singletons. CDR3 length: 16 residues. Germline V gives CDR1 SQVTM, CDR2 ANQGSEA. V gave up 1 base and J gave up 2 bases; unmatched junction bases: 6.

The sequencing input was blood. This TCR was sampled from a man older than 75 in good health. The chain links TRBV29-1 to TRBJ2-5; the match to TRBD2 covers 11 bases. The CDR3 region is CSVEGPSGRTQETQYF. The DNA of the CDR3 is TGCAGCGTTGAAGGCCCTAGCGGGAGGACACAAGAGACCCAGTACTTC.